The entry below describes one T cell receptor beta chain. Its antigen is not identified. cDNA came from around 0.54 to 1 ug RNA primed by random hexamers. Coverage of TCR beta CDR3 amplification by immunoSEQ multiplex PCR extended to 54 Vbeta and 13 Jbeta. TCRdb used MiXCR to reprocess the immunoSEQ multiplex PCR reads, holding one entry per CDR3 protein. The sample includes 150,000 to 180,000 distinct CDR3 sequences, less than 97% seen only once; the top ten take under 0.15%. These data come from a study of CD8 T cells in Susac syndrome. General observations from the study: An acknowledgment was made by the study that its TCR sequencing and HLA analysis involved relatively few individuals.

Negative isolation yielded CD8+ and CD4+ T cells; FACS enriched TEMRA cells. This CDR3 has 12 residues. V was shortened by 7 bases and J by 7 bases, with 16 bases between the two germline ends. Germline-derived CDR1 and CDR2 are SQVTM and ANQGSEA. The source of this sequence is a human donor with multiple sclerosis. The chain uses TRBV29-1 and TRBJ1-2; D uncertain. The sequencing sample was made of CD8+ T cells from PBMCs. Here the CDR3 DNA reads TGCAGCGGACGGACGGGGTCGGGTGGCTACACCTTC. Amino acid sequence: CSGRTGSGGYTF.